This T cell receptor (beta chain) was recorded in a study of T-cell memory formation after mild COVID-19. In the study overall: TCR clusters mostly belonged to single donors.

Regarding the study as a whole: Memory cells collected pre-infection included some clones that later responded, suggesting cross-reactive memory joined. Contracting CD4+ clones sat mainly in CM and EM; CD8+ in EMRA.

TCRdb reprocessed the 5' RACE reads with MiXCR, giving one entry per CDR3 protein. The sample carries about 170,000 distinct CDR3 sequences, approximately 12% recorded once. Per the germline V gene, CDR1 is DFQATT and CDR2 is SNEGSKA (reference sequence). The CDR3 contains 14 residues. Trimming cost V 6 bases and J 4 bases; bases outside gene matches: 9. This clonotype was seen a handful of times. What it binds is unknown. This chain links TRBV20-1 with TRBJ1-5, with 7 positions matching TRBD1. Sequenced sample: PBMCs or a T cell subset sorted from them (not recorded which). The sequence was collected from a young man who had mild COVID-19 (a few samples of this study predate the infection). Cell type and time point are not known. The CDR3 protein is CSARRGGINQPQHF. The DNA for the CDR3 is TGCAGTGCCCGCCGAGGGGGCATTAATCAGCCCCAGCATTTT.